This T cell receptor beta chain originates from a study of control samples from healthy donors and cancer patients. After removal of 1 base from V and 6 bases from J, the junction contained 8 bases not matched to a gene. The germline CDR1 and CDR2 sequences are LGHDT and YNNKEL (reference sequence). The CDR3 spans 15 residues. The protocol was immunoSEQ multiplex PCR, while the TCRdb copy is restricted to in-frame clones and leaves out a portion. Here the sample spans roughly 86,000 clones, over 90% being singletons. This receptor was taken from a woman aged 30 to 39 in good health. This chain joins TRBV3-1 (or the pseudogene TRBV3-2) and TRBJ1-2, with TRBD1 identical over 7 bases. Sequencing was carried out using blood. CDR3 coding DNA: TGTGCCAGCAGCCAAGCGGACAGGCATTACCATGGCTACACCTTC. Translating gives CASSQADRHYHGYTF.